The rows below give T cell receptor beta chains drawn from one sample of a study of blood T cell repertoires in COVID-19. The assay was immunoSEQ multiplex PCR, and TCRdb's table has in-frame clones only and misses some. Among more than 90,000 clones listed, around 81% were seen once. The sample comprised peripheral blood. The receptors were sampled from a man between 60 and 75 years old with acute or convalescent COVID-19. The CDR3 runs from the conserved cysteine through the conserved F or W. The order of the fields is clone size, V gene, D gene, J gene, CDR3 DNA, CDR3 protein. D genes are given only for firm matches. Clone size, where shown, is once, few, many, or a class for clones that have expanded.

-	TRBV29-1	-	TRBJ2-1	TGCAGCGTTGGAGCTACGGGGTACAATGAGCAGTTCTTC	CSVGATGYNEQFF
-	TRBV2	-	TRBJ1-3	TGTGCCAGCAGGACTGATATCTCTGGAAACACCATATATTTT	CASRTDISGNTIYF
-	TRBV6-5	TRBD1	TRBJ1-2	TGTGCCAGCAGGTCCTCCGGGACAGGGTACTATGGCTACACCTTC	CASRSSGTGYYGYTF
-	TRBV10-3	-	TRBJ1-1	TGTGCCATCAGTGGGGACATACACACTGAAGCTTTCTTT	CAISGDIHTEAFF
few	TRBV5-1	TRBD1	TRBJ1-1	TGCGCCAGCAGCTTGGACAGGGGACCCACTGAAGCTTTCTTT	CASSLDRGPTEAFF
-	TRBV7-9	TRBD2	TRBJ2-1	TGTGCCAGCAGCGAGGGACTAGCGGGAGGGCCTCTATGGAATGAGCAGTTCTTC	CASSEGLAGGPLWNEQFF
once	TRBV6-5	-	TRBJ2-1	TGTGCCAGCAGTAACAGGGGGGGAACCGATCGCGAGCAGTTCTTC	CASSNRGGTDREQFF
once	TRBV19	-	TRBJ1-3	TGTGCCAGTAGTATCCGGACTCTTAGTGGTGGAAACACCATATATTTT	CASSIRTLSGGNTIYF
-	TRBV18	-	TRBJ1-4	TGTGCCAGCTCACGCCAGGGGCGTTTAGAAAAACTGTTTTTT	CASSRQGRLEKLFF
-	TRBV15	-	TRBJ1-2	TGTGCCACCAGCAGAGATACAGGAGTCTACGGCTACACCTTC	CATSRDTGVYGYTF
-	TRBV6-1	-	TRBJ2-6	TGTGCCAGCAGTGGTAGGGGGTCCGTCTCTGGGGCCAACGTCCTGACTTTC	CASSGRGSVSGANVLTF
-	TRBV7-2	-	TRBJ2-7	TGTGCCAGCAGCCAAAGCGGTTTCGCCTCCTACGAGCAGTACTTC	CASSQSGFASYEQYF
-	TRBV13	-	TRBJ1-1	TGTGCCAGCAGCTTCAACAGGGACACTGAAGCTTTCTTT	CASSFNRDTEAFF
-	TRBV3-1/TRBV3-2	TRBD1	TRBJ1-2	TGTGCCAGCAGCCTCATAGGGACAGATGAAAAAACCTTC	CASSLIGTDEKTF
-	TRBV6-2/TRBV6-3	-	TRBJ2-1	TGTGCCAGCAGTTGGGAGCGGGTAGCCAACTACAATGAGCAGTTCTTC	CASSWERVANYNEQFF
-	TRBV30	TRBD1	TRBJ1-1	TGTGCCTGGGGGACAGGGATGACTGAAGCTTTCTTT	CAWGTGMTEAFF
-	TRBV30	-	TRBJ2-2	TGTGCCTGGAGTCCGACAACGAACACCGGGGAGCTGTTTTTT	CAWSPTTNTGELFF
-	TRBV19	TRBD1	TRBJ2-2	TGTGCCAGCCTACAGGGGCTGAACACCGGGGAGCTGTTTTTT	CASLQGLNTGELFF
-	TRBV5-1	-	TRBJ1-1	TGCGCCAGCAGCTTCACACGATATAATAACACTGAAGCTTTCTTT	CASSFTRYNNTEAFF
-	TRBV6-5	TRBD1	TRBJ2-1	TGTGCCACCTTGGCACCAGGGGGCCACAATGAGCAGTTCTTC	CATLAPGGHNEQFF
-	TRBV19	-	TRBJ1-5	TGTGCCAGTAGTATTATCTATAGCAATCAGCCCCAGCATTTT	CASSIIYSNQPQHF
many	TRBV5-1	TRBD1	TRBJ2-2	TGCGCCAGCAGCTTCGGACAGGGGAACACCGGGGAGCTGTTTTTT	CASSFGQGNTGELFF
-	TRBV11-2	-	TRBJ2-5	TGTGCCAGCAGCTTAACCGAACAGGGGGGGCGTGAGACCCAGTACTTC	CASSLTEQGGRETQYF
-	TRBV15	-	TRBJ1-6	TGTGCCACCAGCCCCCACAGAGCCTCCTATAATTCACCCCTCCACTTT	CATSPHRASYNSPLHF
-	TRBV5-1	-	TRBJ1-1	TGCGCCAGCAGCAAACCTCAGGGAGGAACTGAAGCTTTCTTT	CASSKPQGGTEAFF
-	TRBV4-1	TRBD1	TRBJ2-7	TGCGCCAGCACCCCGGGGCCAGGGGGCCCCTACGAGCAGTACTTC	CASTPGPGGPYEQYF
few	TRBV5-4	-	TRBJ1-6	TGTGCCAGCAGCTTGGGCCAGGGGCCCTCACCCCTCCACTTT	CASSLGQGPSPLHF
-	TRBV30	TRBD1	TRBJ1-6	TGTGCCTGGGGGTATGGGGACAGGGGAAATTCACCCCTCCACTTT	CAWGYGDRGNSPLHF
-	TRBV6-1	-	TRBJ2-7	TGTGCCAGCAGTGAAGATACAGGGTTCTCCTACGAGCAGTACTTC	CASSEDTGFSYEQYF
-	TRBV5-1	TRBD2	TRBJ2-1	TGCGCCAGCAGCCAAACCGGGACTAGGACCTACAATGAGCAGTTCTTC	CASSQTGTRTYNEQFF
-	TRBV5-1	-	TRBJ1-1	TGCGCCAGCAGCTTGGCCGATGATGCGGGAGCTTTCTTT	CASSLADDAGAFF
-	TRBV7-2	TRBD1	TRBJ1-1	TGTGCCAGCAGCCCGAGACAGGGTGGGACTGAAGCTTTCTTT	CASSPRQGGTEAFF
-	TRBV11-3	-	TRBJ2-7	TGTGCCAGCAGCGCCGCATCCGGGCAGTACTTC	CASSAASGQYF
-	TRBV4-2	-	TRBJ2-5	TGTGCCAGCAGCCATGACCTAGCAGGCCAAGAGACCCAGTACTTC	CASSHDLAGQETQYF
-	TRBV7-8	TRBD2	TRBJ2-1	TGTGCCAGCAGCACCTGGACTAGCGGGATTGGTAGGGAGCAGTTCTTC	CASSTWTSGIGREQFF
-	TRBV9	-	TRBJ2-7	TGTGCCAGCAGCGTAGGCGGGACCCATCAAGGCGAGCAGTACTTC	CASSVGGTHQGEQYF
once	TRBV29-1	-	TRBJ2-7	TGCAGCGTTGAAGTAAGCCCCTACGAGCAGTACTTC	CSVEVSPYEQYF
-	TRBV5-1	-	TRBJ1-1	TGCGCCAGCAGCTTGAATCCAGGGTTGGACACTGAAGCTTTCTTT	CASSLNPGLDTEAFF
-	TRBV19	TRBD1	TRBJ2-5	TGTGCCAGTAGTTCGACAGGGCTAAAGGAGACCCAGTACTTC	CASSSTGLKETQYF
few	TRBV11-2	-	TRBJ1-2	TGTGCCAGCAGTCAACAGGCTAACTATGGCTACACCTTC	CASSQQANYGYTF
-	TRBV12-5	-	TRBJ1-2	TGTGCTAGTGGTTTATCGGCTAACTATGGCTACACCTTC	CASGLSANYGYTF
-	TRBV2	TRBD1	TRBJ2-5	TGTGCCAGCAATAGACAGGGCCGAGAGACCCAGTACTTC	CASNRQGRETQYF
-	TRBV11-2	TRBD2	TRBJ2-7	TGTGCCAGCAGCCGCGACCTGATACGGGGGGGAGGCTCCTACGAGCAGTACTTC	CASSRDLIRGGGSYEQYF
-	TRBV7-2	TRBD1	TRBJ2-5	TGTGCCAGCAGTTACCAGGGGGAGGAGACCCAGTACTTC	CASSYQGEETQYF
-	TRBV7-9	-	TRBJ2-2	TGTGCCAGCAGCTTAGTTTCTACCGGGGAGCTGTTTTTT	CASSLVSTGELFF
-	TRBV3-1/TRBV3-2	-	TRBJ2-2	TGTGCCAGCAGCCATACACCCGATCACACCGGGGAGCTGTTTTTT	CASSHTPDHTGELFF
-	TRBV29-1	TRBD2	TRBJ2-1	TGCAGCGTCGAAGGGACTAGCGGATCGTACAATGAGCAGTTCTTC	CSVEGTSGSYNEQFF
-	TRBV19	-	TRBJ2-7	TGTGCCAGTAGTTCGACAGACAACAGATACTACGAGCAGTACTTC	CASSSTDNRYYEQYF